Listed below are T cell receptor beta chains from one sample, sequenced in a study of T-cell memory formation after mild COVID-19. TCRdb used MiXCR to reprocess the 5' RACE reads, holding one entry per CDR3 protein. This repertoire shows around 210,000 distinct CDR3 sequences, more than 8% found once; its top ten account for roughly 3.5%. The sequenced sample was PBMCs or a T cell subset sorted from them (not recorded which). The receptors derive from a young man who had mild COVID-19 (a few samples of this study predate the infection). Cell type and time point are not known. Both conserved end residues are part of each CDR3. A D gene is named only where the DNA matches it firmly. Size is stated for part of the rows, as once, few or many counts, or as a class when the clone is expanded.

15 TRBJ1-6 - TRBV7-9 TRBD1 TGTGCCAGCAGTTCCGGGACAGGAGCCAATTCACCCCTCCACTTT CASSSGTGANSPLHF
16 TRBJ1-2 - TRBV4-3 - TGCGCCAGCAGCCAAGATCAGGCCAGGGGCAACTATGGCTACACCTTC CASSQDQARGNYGYTF
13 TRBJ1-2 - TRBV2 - TGTGCCAGCGGCGAACGGCCGGTTGGTGGCTACACCTTC CASGERPVGGYTF
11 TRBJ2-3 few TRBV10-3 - TGTGCCACTACCGGAACAGATACGCAGTATTTT CATTGTDTQYF
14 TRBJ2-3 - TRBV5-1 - TGCGCCAGCGGAGATGCCAGGGGATCAGATACGCAGTATTTT CASGDARGSDTQYF
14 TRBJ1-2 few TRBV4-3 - TGCGCCAGCAGCCCCTCAGATACCCGCTATGGCTACACCTTC CASSPSDTRYGYTF
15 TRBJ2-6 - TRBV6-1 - TGTGCCAGCAGTAAACATGTCTCTGGGGCCAACGTCCTGACTTTC CASSKHVSGANVLTF
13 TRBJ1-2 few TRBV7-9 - TGTGCCAGCAGGGCGAACAGCTTCTATGGCTACACCTTC CASRANSFYGYTF
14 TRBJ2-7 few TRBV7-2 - TGTGCCAGCAGGGGAAGACAGGGAGGGGGCGAGCAGTACTTC CASRGRQGGGEQYF
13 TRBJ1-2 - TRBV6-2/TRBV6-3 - TGTGCCAGCAGTAGAGTTCCTGACTATGGCTACACCTTC CASSRVPDYGYTF
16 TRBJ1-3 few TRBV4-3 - TGCGCCAGCAGCCAAGAACGGTTCGGCTCTGGAAACACCATATATTTT CASSQERFGSGNTIYF
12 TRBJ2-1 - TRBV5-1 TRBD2 TGCGCCAGCAGCTTGCTGACTAGCAAGAAGATCTTC CASSLLTSKKIF
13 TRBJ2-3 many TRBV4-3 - TGCGCCAGCAGCCAGACCATAAGCGATACGCAGTATTTT CASSQTISDTQYF
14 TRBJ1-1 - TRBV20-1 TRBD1 TGCAGTGCATCAAGAACAGGGGAAGAAACTGAAGCTTTCTTT CSASRTGEETEAFF
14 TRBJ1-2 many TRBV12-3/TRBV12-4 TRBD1 TGTGCCAGCAGTTACGACAGGGGAGGCTATGGCTACACCTTC CASSYDRGGYGYTF
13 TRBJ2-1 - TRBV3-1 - TGTGCCAGCAGCCTACGGGAAAGCGGGGAGCAGTTCTTC CASSLRESGEQFF
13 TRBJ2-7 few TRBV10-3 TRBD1 TGTGCCATCAGTGGACAGGGGTCCTACGAGCAGTACTTC CAISGQGSYEQYF
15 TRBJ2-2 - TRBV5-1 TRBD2 TGCGCCAGCAGGCTAGCGGGGATCAGCACCGGGGAGCTGTTTTTT CASRLAGISTGELFF
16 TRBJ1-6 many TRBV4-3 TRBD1 TGCGCCAGCAGCCGGAACCCGGGACAGTCTAATTCACCCCTCCACTTT CASSRNPGQSNSPLHF
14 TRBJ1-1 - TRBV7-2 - TGTGCCAGCAGCTCGCCAGGCGGTTACACTGAAGCTTTCTTT CASSSPGGYTEAFF
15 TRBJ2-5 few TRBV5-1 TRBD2 TGCGCCAGCAGCTTGGCTGCGGGGGGCCAAGAGACCCAGTACTTC CASSLAAGGQETQYF
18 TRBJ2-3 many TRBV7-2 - TGTGCCAGCAGCTTATTTAGGGGGCGGGGGACCAGCACAGATACGCAGTATTTT CASSLFRGRGTSTDTQYF
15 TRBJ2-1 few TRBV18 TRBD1 TGTGCCAGCTCACCGGGACAGGGGGCGGGTAATGAGCAGTTCTTC CASSPGQGAGNEQFF
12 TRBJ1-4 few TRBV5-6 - TGTGCCAGCAGCTCGGGGGGTGAAAAACTGTTTTTT CASSSGGEKLFF
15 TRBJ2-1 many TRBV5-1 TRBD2 TGCGCCAGCAGCTTGGGGACTAGCGGGCGCAATGAGCAGTTCTTC CASSLGTSGRNEQFF
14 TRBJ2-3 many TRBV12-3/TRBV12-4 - TGTGCTAATGGACATGTGGGGATCACAGATACGCAGTATTTT CANGHVGITDTQYF
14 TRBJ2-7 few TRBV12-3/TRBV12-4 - TGTGCCAGCAGGCCTAGGAGGGGGGATTACGAGCAGTACTTC CASRPRRGDYEQYF
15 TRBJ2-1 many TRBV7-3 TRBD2 TGTGCCAGCAGCGTCTCTAGCGGACTCTACAATGAGCAGTTCTTC CASSVSSGLYNEQFF
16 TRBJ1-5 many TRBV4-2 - TGTGCCAGCAGCCAGGAAGCAGGCAATAGCAATCAGCCCCAGCATTTT CASSQEAGNSNQPQHF
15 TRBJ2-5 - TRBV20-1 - TGCAGTGCTAGAGAGGGAGGGGGCCCACAAGAGACCCAGTACTTC CSAREGGGPQETQYF
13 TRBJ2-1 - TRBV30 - TGTGCCTGGAGCGGGGCAGGGAAGGGTGAGCAGTTCTTC CAWSGAGKGEQFF
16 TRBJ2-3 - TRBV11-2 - TGTGCCAGCAGTCCCATTAATGGACACCTGGGGGATACGCAGTATTTT CASSPINGHLGDTQYF
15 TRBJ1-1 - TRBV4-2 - TGTGCCAGCAGCCAAGATTCGGGGCAGGGCCGGGAAGCTTTCTTT CASSQDSGQGREAFF
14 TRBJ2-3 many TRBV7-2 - TGTGCCAGCAGCTTGGATCAGGGTCTTTATACGCAGTATTTT CASSLDQGLYTQYF
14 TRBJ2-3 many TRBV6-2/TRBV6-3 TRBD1 TGTGCCAGCAGAAAGGGACAGTCCACAGATACGCAGTATTTT CASRKGQSTDTQYF
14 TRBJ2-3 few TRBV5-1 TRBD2 TGCGCCAGCAGCCCGGGACTAGCGGTAGATACGCAGTATTTT CASSPGLAVDTQYF
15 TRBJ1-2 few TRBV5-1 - TGCGCCAGCAGCATCAATCAACCCCACAACTATGGCTACACCTTC CASSINQPHNYGYTF
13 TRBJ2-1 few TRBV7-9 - TGTGCCAGCAGCTTAGTGGGGGGAGATGAGCAGTTCTTC CASSLVGGDEQFF
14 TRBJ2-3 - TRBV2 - TGTGCCAGCAGTGCCAGCACAAGCACAGATACGCAGTATTTT CASSASTSTDTQYF
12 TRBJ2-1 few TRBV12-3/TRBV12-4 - TGTGCCAGCAGTTTCGGGGGCGATGAGCAGTTCTTC CASSFGGDEQFF
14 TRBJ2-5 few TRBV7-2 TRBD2 TGTGCCAGCAGGGATAAGCGGGGGAAAGAGACCCAGTACTTC CASRDKRGKETQYF
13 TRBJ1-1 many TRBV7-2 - TGTGCCAGCAGCTTTGGGCAGGGCACTGAAGCTTTCTTT CASSFGQGTEAFF
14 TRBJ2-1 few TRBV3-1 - TGTGCCAGCAGCCAAGACCATACATCCGGTGAGCAGTTCTTC CASSQDHTSGEQFF
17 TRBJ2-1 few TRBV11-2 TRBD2 TGTGCCAGCAGCTTAGATTTTCAGGGACTACCCTACAATGAGCAGTTCTTC CASSLDFQGLPYNEQFF
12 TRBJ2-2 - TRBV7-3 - TGTGCCAGCAAAAGGGGAGACGGGGAGCTGTTTTTT CASKRGDGELFF
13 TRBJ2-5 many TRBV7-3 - TGTGCCAGCAGCAGGGGGTCCCAAGAGACCCAGTACTTC CASSRGSQETQYF
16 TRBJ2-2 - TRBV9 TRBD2 TGTGCCAGCAGCCCCCTAACTAGCGGGGAAACCGGGGAGCTGTTTTTT CASSPLTSGETGELFF
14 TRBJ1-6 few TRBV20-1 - TGCAGTGGCCAACAAGGCGGGGAGGATTCACCCCTCCACTTT CSGQQGGEDSPLHF
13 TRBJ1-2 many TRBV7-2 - TGTGCCAGCAGCCCACAGGGTTCCTATGGCTACACCTTC CASSPQGSYGYTF
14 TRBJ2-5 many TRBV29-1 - TGCAGCGCCGAAGGGTATGAGAATCAAGAGACCCAGTACTTC CSAEGYENQETQYF
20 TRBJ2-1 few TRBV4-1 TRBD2 TGCGCCAGCAGCCAGGAAGGACTAGCGGGCTTTTTACTGTCCTACAATGAGCAGTTCTTC CASSQEGLAGFLLSYNEQFF
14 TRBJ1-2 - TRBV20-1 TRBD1 TGCAGTGCTAGACGACAGGGGTCGCACTATGGCTACACCTTC CSARRQGSHYGYTF
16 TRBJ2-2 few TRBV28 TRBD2 TGTGCCAGCACCCAGCGGGGGGGGACGAACACCGGGGAGCTGTTTTTT CASTQRGGTNTGELFF
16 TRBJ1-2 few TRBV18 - TGTGCCAGCTCACCACTAATCGAAGTGGCGAACTATGGCTACACCTTC CASSPLIEVANYGYTF
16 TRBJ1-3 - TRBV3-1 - TGTGCCAGCAGCCAAGATCCACAGGGTTCTGGAAACACCATATATTTT CASSQDPQGSGNTIYF